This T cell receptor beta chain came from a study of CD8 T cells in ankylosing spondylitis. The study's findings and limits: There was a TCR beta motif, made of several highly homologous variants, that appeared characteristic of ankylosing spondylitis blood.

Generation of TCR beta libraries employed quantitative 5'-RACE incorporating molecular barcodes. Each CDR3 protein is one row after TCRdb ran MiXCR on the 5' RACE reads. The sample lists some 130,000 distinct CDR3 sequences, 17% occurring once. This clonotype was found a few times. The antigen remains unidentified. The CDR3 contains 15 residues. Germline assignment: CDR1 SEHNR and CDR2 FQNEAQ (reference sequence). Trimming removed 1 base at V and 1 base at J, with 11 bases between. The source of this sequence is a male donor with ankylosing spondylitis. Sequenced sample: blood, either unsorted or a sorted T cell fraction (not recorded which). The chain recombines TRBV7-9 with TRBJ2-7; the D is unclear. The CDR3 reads CASSLVGPKSYEQYF. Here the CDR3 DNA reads TGTGCCAGCAGCTTAGTTGGTCCTAAATCCTACGAGCAGTACTTC. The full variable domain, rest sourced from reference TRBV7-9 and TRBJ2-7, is DTGVSQNPRHKITKRGQNVTFRCDPISEHNRLYWYRQTLGQGPEFLTYFQNEAQLEKSRLLSDRFSAERPKGSFSTLEIQRTEQGDSAMYLCASSLVGPKSYEQYFGPGTRLTVT.